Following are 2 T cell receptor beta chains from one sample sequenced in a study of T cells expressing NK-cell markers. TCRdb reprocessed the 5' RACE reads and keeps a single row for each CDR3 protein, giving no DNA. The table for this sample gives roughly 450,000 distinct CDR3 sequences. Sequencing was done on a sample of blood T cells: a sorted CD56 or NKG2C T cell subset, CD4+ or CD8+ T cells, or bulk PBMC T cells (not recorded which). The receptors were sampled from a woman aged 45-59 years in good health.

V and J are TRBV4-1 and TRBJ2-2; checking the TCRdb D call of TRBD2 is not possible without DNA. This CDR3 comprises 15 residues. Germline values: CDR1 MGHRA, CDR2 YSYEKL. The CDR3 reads CASRLAGVGGGELFF.

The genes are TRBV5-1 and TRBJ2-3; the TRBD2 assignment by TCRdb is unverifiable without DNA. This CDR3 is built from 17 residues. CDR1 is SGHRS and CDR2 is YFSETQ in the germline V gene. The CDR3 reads CASSPDVTTSSTDTQYF.